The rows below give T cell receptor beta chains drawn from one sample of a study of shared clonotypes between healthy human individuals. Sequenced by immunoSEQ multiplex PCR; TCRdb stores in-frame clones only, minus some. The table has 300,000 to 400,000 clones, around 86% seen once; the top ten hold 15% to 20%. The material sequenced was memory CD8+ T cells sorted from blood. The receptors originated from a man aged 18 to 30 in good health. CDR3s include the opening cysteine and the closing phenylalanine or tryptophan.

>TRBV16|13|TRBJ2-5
CASSQSNQGTQYF
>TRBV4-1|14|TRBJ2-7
CASSQPGTGGEQYF
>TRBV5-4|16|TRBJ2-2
CASSSGLVSHTGELFF
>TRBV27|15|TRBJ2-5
CASSLVGRAVGTQYF
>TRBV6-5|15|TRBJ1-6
CASSLYPSYNSPLHF
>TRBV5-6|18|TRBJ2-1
CASSLGQGPKYYYNEQFF
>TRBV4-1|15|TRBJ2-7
CASSQEGQGNYEQYF
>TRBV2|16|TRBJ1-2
CASSDGGTATYYGYTF
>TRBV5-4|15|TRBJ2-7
CASRSDSTSSYEQYF
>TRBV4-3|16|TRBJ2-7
CASSQDPHDLLKEQYF
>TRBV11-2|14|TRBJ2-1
CASSSLAGGPKQFF
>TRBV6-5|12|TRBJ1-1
CASPGGRTEAFF
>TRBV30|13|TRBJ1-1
CAWNHQRGSEAFF
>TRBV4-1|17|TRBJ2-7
CASSPGRTALGSYEQYF
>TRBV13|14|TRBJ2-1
CASTPRDTYNEQFF
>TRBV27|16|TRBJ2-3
CASSFRLAGSTDTQYF
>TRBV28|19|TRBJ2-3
CASSLLGTSGGGYADTQYF
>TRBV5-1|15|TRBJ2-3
CASSLKRGGVDTQYF
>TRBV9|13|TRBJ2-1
CASSGYIVNEQFF
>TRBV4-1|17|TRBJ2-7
CASSQGPERAGWDEQYF
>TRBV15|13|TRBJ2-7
CATSRDRGHEQYF
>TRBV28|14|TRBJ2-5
CASSTRTGTETQYF